The text below deals with one T cell receptor beta chain. As yet, its antigen is unknown. The data stem from a study of T-cell memory formation after mild COVID-19. Germline trimming cut 3 bases from V and 1 base from J; bases unmatched to any gene: 9. This CDR3 comprises 17 residues. Germline lookup yields CDR1 LGHNA and CDR2 YSLEER. Study results and caveats: Among CD4+ contracting clones, most were CM and EM, and CD8+ ones EMRA. Memory cells collected pre-infection included some clones that later responded, suggesting cross-reactive memory joined. A second wave expanding day 15 to 37 was CD4+-biased; contracting clones were balanced.

TCRdb passed the 5' RACE reads through MiXCR, listing each CDR3 protein once. The table shows approximately 260,000 distinct CDR3 sequences, with more than 15% occurring only once. This TCR was recovered from a man aged 18-30 years who had mild COVID-19 (a few samples of this study predate the infection). Cell type and time point are not known. Sequences were obtained from PBMCs or a T cell subset sorted from them (not recorded which). The genes are TRBV4-3 and TRBJ2-5; TRBD2 matches at 9 bases. The CDR3 DNA reads TGCGCCAGCAGCCAGGATACCGGGACTAGCCTCCAAGAGACCCAGTACTTC. This gives the protein CASSQDTGTSLQETQYF.